These 3 T cell receptor beta chains originate from one sample sequenced in a study of cytomegalovirus exposure and HLA in healthy donors. The PCR made use of 60 Vbeta and 13 Jbeta primers. The data were produced by immunoSEQ multiplex PCR, yet TCRdb's version contains in-frame clones alone and is incomplete. The data hold around 130,000 clones, with 81% observed a single time. Sequencing was done on a sample of PBMCs. Every receptor here comes from a woman between 40 and 55 years old in good health and CMV-seronegative.

This clone was found a few times. The V call is TRBV28, the J call TRBJ2-7; the match to TRBD2 covers 8 bases. This CDR3 spans 16 amino acids. The V and J ends lost 2 bases and 3 bases, in that order; junction bases with no gene match: 9. Germline V gene data show CDR1 as MDHEN and CDR2 as SYDVKM. CDR3 in amino acids: CASSLQPLAVNYEQYF. The CDR3 region has the DNA TGTGCCAGCAGTTTACAGCCACTAGCGGTGAACTACGAGCAGTACTTC.

The chain couples TRBV2 to TRBJ2-7; 15 nucleotides match TRBD2. The CDR3 covers 15 residues. In germline, CDR1 is SNHLY, CDR2 FYNNEI. V trimming: 1 base; J trimming: 8 bases; junction bases outside the gene matches: 3. The chain's CDR3 is CASSEGTSGRAQQYF. The CDR3 DNA follows: TGTGCCAGCAGTGAAGGGACTAGCGGGAGGGCCCAGCAGTACTTC.

This rearrangement joins TRBV9 to TRBJ1-1; 11 bases agree with TRBD1. V gave up 3 bases and J gave up 4 bases; unmatched junction bases: 2. Germline V gives CDR1 SGDLS, CDR2 YYNGEE. The CDR3 consists of 14 residues. In DNA form, the CDR3 reads TGTGCCAGCAGCGGGACAGGGGGCGGCACTGAAGCTTTCTTT. It is translated as CASSGTGGGTEAFF. Supplemented by reference TRBV9 and TRBJ1-1, the full variable domain reads DSGVTQTPKHLITATGQRVTLRCSPRSGDLSVYWYQQSLDQGLQFLIQYYNGEERAKGNILERFSAQQFPDLHSELNLSSLELGDSALYFCASSGTGGGTEAFFGQGTRLTVV.